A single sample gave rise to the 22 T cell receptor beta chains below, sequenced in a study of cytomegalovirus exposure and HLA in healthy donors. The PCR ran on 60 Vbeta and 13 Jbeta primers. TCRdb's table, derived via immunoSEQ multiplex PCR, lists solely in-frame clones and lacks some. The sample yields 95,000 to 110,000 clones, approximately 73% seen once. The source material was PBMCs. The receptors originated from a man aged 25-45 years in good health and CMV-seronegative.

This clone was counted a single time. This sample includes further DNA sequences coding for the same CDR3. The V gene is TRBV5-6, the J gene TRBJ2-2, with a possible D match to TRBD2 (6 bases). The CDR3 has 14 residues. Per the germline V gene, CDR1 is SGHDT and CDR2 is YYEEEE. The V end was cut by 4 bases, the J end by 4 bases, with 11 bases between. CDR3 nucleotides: TGTGCCAGCAGCAGAGGGACTCGCACCGGGGAGCTGTTTTTT. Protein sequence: CASSRGTRTGELFF.

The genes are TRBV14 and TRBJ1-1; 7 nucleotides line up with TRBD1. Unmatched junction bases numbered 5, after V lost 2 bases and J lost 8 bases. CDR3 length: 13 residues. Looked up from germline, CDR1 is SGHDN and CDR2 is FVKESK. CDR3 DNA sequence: TGTGCCAGCAGCCAATCGGGACAGAGCGAAGCTTTCTTT. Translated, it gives CASSQSGQSEAFF.

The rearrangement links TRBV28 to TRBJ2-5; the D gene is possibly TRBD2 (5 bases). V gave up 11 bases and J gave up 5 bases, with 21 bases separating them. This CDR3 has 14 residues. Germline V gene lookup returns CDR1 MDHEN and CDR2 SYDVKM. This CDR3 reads CAAARARALETQYF. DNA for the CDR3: TGTGCCGCGGCGAGGGCCCGGGCGCTCGAGACCCAGTACTTC.

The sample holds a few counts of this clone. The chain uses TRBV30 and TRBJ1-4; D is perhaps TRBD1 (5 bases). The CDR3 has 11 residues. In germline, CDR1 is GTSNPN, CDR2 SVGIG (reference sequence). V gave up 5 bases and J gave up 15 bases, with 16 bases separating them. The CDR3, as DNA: TGTGCCTGGGCAGGGCAGGATAAGGTGTTTTTT. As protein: CAWAGQDKVFF.

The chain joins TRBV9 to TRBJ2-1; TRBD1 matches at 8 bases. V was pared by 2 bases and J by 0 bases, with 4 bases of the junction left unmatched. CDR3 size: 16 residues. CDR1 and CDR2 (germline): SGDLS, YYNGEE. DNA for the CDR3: TGTGCCAGCAGCGTTCGACAGGGGAGCTCCTACAATGAGCAGTTCTTC. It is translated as CASSVRQGSSYNEQFF.

CDR3 residues: CASSLGLARDEQFF. As DNA, the CDR3 is TGTGCCAGCAGCCTTGGACTAGCCCGGGATGAGCAGTTCTTC. V usage is TRBV11-2 and J usage is TRBJ2-1; 8 bases are a match to TRBD2. The CDR3 has 14 residues. CDR1 is SGHAT, CDR2 FQNNGV, per germline. V lost 5 bases, J lost 8 bases, and 8 bases stayed unmatched. The entire variable domain, with the rest obtained from reference TRBV11-2 and TRBJ2-1, is as follows: EAGVAQSPRYKIIEKRQSVAFWCNPISGHATLYWYQQILGQGPKLLIQFQNNGVVDDSQLPKDRFSAERLKGVDSTLKIQPAKLEDSAVYLCASSLGLARDEQFFGPGTRLTVL.

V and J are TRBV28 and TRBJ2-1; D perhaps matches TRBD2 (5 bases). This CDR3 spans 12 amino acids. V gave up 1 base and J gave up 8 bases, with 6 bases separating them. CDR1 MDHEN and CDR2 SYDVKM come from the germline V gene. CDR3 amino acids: CASSLYSDEQFF. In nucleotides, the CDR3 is TGTGCCAGCAGTTTATATAGCGATGAGCAGTTCTTC.

CDR3 protein: CASSLDRSSQYF. The CDR3 coding sequence is TGTGCCAGCTCACTAGATCGTTCCTCGCAGTACTTC. The chain combines TRBV18 with TRBJ2-7, with no clear D. The germline gives CDR1 KGHSH, CDR2 LQKENI. Trimming took off 4 bases at V and 9 bases at J, with 13 bases between the two ends. This CDR3 contains 12 residues.

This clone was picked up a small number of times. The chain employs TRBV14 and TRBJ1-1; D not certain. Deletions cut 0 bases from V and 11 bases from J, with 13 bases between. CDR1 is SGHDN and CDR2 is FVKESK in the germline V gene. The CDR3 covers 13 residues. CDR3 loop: CASSQDIDPGAFF. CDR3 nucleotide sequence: TGTGCCAGCAGCCAAGATATTGATCCGGGGGCTTTCTTT.

The CDR3 sequence: CASTHGEGISYNEQFF. The CDR3 bases are TGTGCCAGCACCCATGGGGAGGGGATCTCCTACAATGAGCAGTTCTTC. The chain uses TRBV27 and TRBJ2-1; the match to TRBD2 covers 7 bases. The CDR3 loop spans 16 amino acids. The V gene's germline CDR1 is MNHEY and CDR2 SMNVEV (reference sequence). Trimming cost V 7 bases and J 0 bases; bases outside gene matches: 9.

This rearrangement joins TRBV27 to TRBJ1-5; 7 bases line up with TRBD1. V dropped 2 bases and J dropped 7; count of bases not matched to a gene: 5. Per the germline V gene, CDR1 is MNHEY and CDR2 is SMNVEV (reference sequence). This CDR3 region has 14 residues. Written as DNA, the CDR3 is TGTGCCAGCAGTTTAGACAGGGCTAGACAGCCCCAGCATTTT. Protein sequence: CASSLDRARQPQHF.

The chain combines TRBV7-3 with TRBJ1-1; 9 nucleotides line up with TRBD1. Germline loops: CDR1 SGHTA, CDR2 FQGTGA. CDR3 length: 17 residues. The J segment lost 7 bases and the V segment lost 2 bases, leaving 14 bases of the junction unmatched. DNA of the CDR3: TGTGCCAGCAGCTTACTACCGGGACAGGGAAGGAGTGGTGAAGCTTTCTTT. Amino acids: CASSLLPGQGRSGEAFF.

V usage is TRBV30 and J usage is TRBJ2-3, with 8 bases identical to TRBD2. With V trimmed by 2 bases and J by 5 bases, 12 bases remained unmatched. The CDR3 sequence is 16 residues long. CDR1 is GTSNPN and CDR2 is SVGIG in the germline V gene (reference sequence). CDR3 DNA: TGTGCCTGGAGTCCACCCCCTTTGAGCGGGGGAGATACGCAGTATTTT. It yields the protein CAWSPPPLSGGDTQYF.

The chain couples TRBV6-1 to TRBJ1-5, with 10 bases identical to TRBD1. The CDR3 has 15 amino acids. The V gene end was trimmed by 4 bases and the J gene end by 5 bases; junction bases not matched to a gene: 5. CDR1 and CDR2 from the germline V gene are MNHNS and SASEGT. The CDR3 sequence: CASSGSGTGDQPQHF. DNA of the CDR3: TGTGCCAGCAGTGGTTCCGGGACAGGGGATCAGCCCCAGCATTTT.

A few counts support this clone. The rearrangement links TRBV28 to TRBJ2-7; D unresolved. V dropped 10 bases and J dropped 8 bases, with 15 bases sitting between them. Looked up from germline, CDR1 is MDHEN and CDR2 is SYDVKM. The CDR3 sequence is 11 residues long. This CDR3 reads CATLYVNQQYF. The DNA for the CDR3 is TGTGCCACCCTATATGTGAATCAGCAGTACTTC.

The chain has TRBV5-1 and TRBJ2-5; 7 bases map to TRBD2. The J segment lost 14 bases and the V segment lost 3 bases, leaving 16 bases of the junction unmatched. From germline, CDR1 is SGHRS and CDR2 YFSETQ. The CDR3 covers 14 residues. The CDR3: CASSSPVEREAYYF. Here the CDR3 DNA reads TGCGCCAGCAGCTCCCCTGTGGAGCGGGAAGCCTATTACTTC.

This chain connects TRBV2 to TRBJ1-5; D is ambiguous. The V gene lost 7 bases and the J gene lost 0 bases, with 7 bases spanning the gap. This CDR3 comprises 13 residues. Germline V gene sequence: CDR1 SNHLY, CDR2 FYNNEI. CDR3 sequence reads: CASKERSNQPQHF. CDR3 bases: TGTGCCAGCAAGGAGCGTAGCAATCAGCCCCAGCATTTT. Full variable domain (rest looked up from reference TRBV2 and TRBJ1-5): EPEVTQTPSHQVTQMGQEVILRCVPISNHLYFYWYRQILGQKVEFLVSFYNNEISEKSEIFDDQFSVERPDGSNFTLKIRSTKLEDSAMYFCASKERSNQPQHFGDGTRLSIL.

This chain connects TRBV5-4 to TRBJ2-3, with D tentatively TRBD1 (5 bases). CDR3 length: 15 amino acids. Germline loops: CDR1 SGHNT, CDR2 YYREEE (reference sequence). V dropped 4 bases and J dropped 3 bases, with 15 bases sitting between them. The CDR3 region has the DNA TGTGCCAGCAGCGGATTTGACAGACCTACAGATACGCAGTATTTT. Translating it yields CASSGFDRPTDTQYF.

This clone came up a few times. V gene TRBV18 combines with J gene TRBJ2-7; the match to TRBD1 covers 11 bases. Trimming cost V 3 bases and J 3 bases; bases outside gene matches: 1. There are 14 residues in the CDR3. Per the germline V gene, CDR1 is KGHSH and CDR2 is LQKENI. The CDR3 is CASSPDRGLYEQYF. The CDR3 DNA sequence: TGTGCCAGCTCACCGGACAGGGGGCTCTACGAGCAGTACTTC.

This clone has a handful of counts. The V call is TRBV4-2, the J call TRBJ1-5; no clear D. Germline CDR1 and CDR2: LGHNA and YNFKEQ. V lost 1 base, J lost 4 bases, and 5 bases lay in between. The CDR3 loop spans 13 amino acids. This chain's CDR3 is CASSQAVNQPQHF. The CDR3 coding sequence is TGTGCCAGCAGCCAAGCTGTAAATCAGCCCCAGCATTTT.

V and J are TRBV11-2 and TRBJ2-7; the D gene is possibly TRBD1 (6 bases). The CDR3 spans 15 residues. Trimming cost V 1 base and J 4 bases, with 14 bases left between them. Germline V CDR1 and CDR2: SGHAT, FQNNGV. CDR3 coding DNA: TGTGCCAGCAGCTTAGCCCTCGACAGGAGATACGAGCAGTACTTC. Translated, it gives CASSLALDRRYEQYF.

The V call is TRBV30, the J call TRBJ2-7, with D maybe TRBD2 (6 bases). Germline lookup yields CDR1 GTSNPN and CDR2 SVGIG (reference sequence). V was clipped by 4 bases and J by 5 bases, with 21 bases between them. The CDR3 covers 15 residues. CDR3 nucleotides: TGTGCCTGGACCCTAGGAGGGGCGGAGACGGACGAGCAGTACTTC. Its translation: CAWTLGGAETDEQYF.